The rows below give T cell receptor beta chains drawn from one sample of a study of graft-versus-host responses after intestinal transplantation. The method was immunoSEQ multiplex PCR; TCRdb's version includes in-frame clones alone and lacks a portion of them. The sample has tens of thousands of clones, just under 95% seen once. The sample here was PBMCs, taken about 120 weeks after a first intestinal transplant, on the day of a second. These receptors all come from a human patient who received an intestinal transplant, so some T cells may come from the graft donor. The conserved cysteine and the conserved F or W are not part of the CDR3 here. D genes are given only for firm matches.

v_gene,d_gene,j_gene,CDR3aa
TRBV27,.,TRBJ2-1,ASGYDEQF
TRBV19,.,TRBJ1-4,ASTSVGSRLNEKLF
TRBV9,TRBD1,TRBJ1-2,ASSAGQASNYGYT
TRBV7-8,.,TRBJ1-5,ASSLEGDSNQPQH
TRBV19,TRBD2,TRBJ2-7,ASSARLAGTYEQY
TRBV27,.,TRBJ1-1,ASSLTAATTNTEAF
TRBV4-1,TRBD1,TRBJ2-3,ASSQAGTGGTDTQY
TRBV27,.,TRBJ2-5,ASSLGETQY
TRBV6-5,.,TRBJ1-2,ASSYKGTINYGYT
TRBV28,TRBD1,TRBJ1-2,ASGDRGYGYT
TRBV7-9,.,TRBJ1-3,ASSLSGRSGNTIY
TRBV11-3,TRBD2,TRBJ2-3,ASSASGTSDSSTDTQY
TRBV5-8,.,TRBJ2-5,ASSRQFQETQY
TRBV7-2,TRBD2,TRBJ2-2,ASSSSGTTNTGELF
TRBV6-6,.,TRBJ1-2,ASSYSKGGANYGYT
TRBV5-1,.,TRBJ1-1,ASTTGGTEAF
TRBV7-2,.,TRBJ1-2,ASSLEFGRGTGYT
TRBV2,TRBD2,TRBJ2-3,ASIAGASTDTQY
TRBV6-1,TRBD1,TRBJ2-1,ASSSRQGLMNEQF
TRBV6-6,.,TRBJ1-2,ASSYVGANYGYT
TRBV9,.,TRBJ2-6,ASSVVSGANVLT
TRBV6-1,.,TRBJ1-6,ASSDFWSRDVNSPLH
TRBV19,.,TRBJ2-5,ASTPTEGAGGERETQY
TRBV19,TRBD2,TRBJ2-1,AQKRLAGKNEQF
TRBV7-3,TRBD2,TRBJ2-1,ASSLSPRWTSGRAWREQF
TRBV30,.,TRBJ2-7,AWSVRGHPTYEQY
TRBV5-8,.,TRBJ2-1,ASSLSSLGYYNEQF
TRBV6-5,TRBD1,TRBJ2-7,ASSYYSDRGREQY
TRBV9,.,TRBJ2-7,ASSVGRERAYEQY
TRBV6-5,TRBD1,TRBJ2-7,ASNAGTGNDEQY
TRBV7-8,TRBD2,TRBJ2-1,ASSGLAGNEQF
TRBV19,.,TRBJ2-7,ASSIGWGSYEQY
TRBV5-6,TRBD2,TRBJ2-7,ASSSRTSGRWYEQY
TRBV18,.,TRBJ1-5,ASSPRAGNQPQH
TRBV29-1,TRBD2,TRBJ2-2,SVGGTSGRLGELF
TRBV5-1,.,TRBJ1-4,ASSSRPRANEKLF
TRBV30,TRBD2,TRBJ2-1,AWTDGLAVYNEQF
TRBV13,.,TRBJ1-2,ASSLALQGGGYT
TRBV29-1,.,TRBJ2-4,SVEWRADPRRDIQY
TRBV2,.,TRBJ1-2,ASSPQGRYGYT
TRBV7-8,.,TRBJ2-5,ASSPKMAVGETQY
TRBV10-3,TRBD1,TRBJ1-2,AMNTGGGYT
TRBV10-3,.,TRBJ1-2,AIRDRDPPNYGYT
TRBV12-5,.,TRBJ1-2,ASGLTPEVDGYT
TRBV9,.,TRBJ2-3,ASSPSRATDTQY
TRBV6-1,.,TRBJ2-3,ASRGNYPTDTQY
TRBV12-5,.,TRBJ1-1,ASGLGQSDTEAF
TRBV5-4,.,TRBJ2-7,ASRPGGRVGEQY
TRBV9,TRBD1,TRBJ2-7,ASSVSAGTGWYEQY
TRBV8-2,.,TRBJ2-6,GTAFKITQSRANVLT
TRBV19,.,TRBJ1-5,ASLSSGDGGNQPQH
TRBV18,.,TRBJ1-4,ASSPQESNEKLF
TRBV5-1,TRBD2,TRBJ2-3,ASSKGLAGQRTDTQY
TRBV27,.,TRBJ1-1,ASRLTVNTEAF